Given below is one TCR beta chain in context. What this receptor recognizes is not known. No base quality information exists; no much larger clone differs at one position. CDR1 and CDR2 are drawn from the germline V gene: SGHVS, FNYEAQ. From the cysteine up to the phenylalanine, the CDR3 has a length of 14 residues. The entry retains the CDR3 DNA only, 42 bases that are in frame from base 1. V and J lose 3 bases and 3 bases, and a span of 12 bases separates them. These data are taken from a study of OX40 agonist ivuxolimab in advanced cancers. In the study overall: The costimulatory receptor OX40 (CD134) was targeted by ivuxolimab, a fully human IgG2 agonistic monoclonal antibody. Patients were allowed to have had prior anti-PD-1, anti-PD-L1 or anti-CTLA-4 therapy, and around 40% of the dose-escalation patients had previously received checkpoint inhibitors. The dose-escalation cohort was roughly 87% male with a mean age of approximately 60 years, ranging from roughly 23 to 90. Intravenous ivuxolimab was administered to patients every 2 weeks at six dose levels: 0.01, 0.1, 0.3, 1.5, 3 and 10 mg/kg. The paper reports the monotherapy dose-escalation portion (N of about 51 patients) of the phase I ivuxolimab trial. Partial responses occurred in three dose-escalation patients: two with cutaneous melanoma and one with hepatocellular carcinoma. Of the roughly 51 patients in dose escalation, some 20 had hepatocellular carcinoma, some 15 had melanoma, 9 had renal cell carcinoma and 9 had head and neck cancer. Peripheral TCRbeta sequencing aimed to test whether ivuxolimab altered TCR sequence diversity and caused clonal T-cell expansion.

Broader findings and caveats from the paper: At doses of 0.1 to 3.0 mg/kg, clonal expansion of both CD4+ and CD8+ blood T cells was observed from baseline to week 6. Partial responders in the 0.1-3.0 mg/kg groups had among the lowest normalized peripheral clonal expansion, especially among CD8+ T cells. Low levels of normalized T-cell clonal expansion were also seen in some nonresponding patients. The antigen specificity of the clonally expanded peripheral T cells was not determined. On average, CD8+ T cells showed more expanded clones than CD4+ T cells after ivuxolimab.

The trial excluded patients who had a history of autoimmune disease or were on systemic immunosuppression. Peripheral blood for TCR sequencing was collected from all dose cohorts at baseline, on cycle 4 day 1, and on cycle 7 day 1. The samples were drawn from a first-in-human, open-label, multicenter phase I dose-escalation trial of ivuxolimab. Adults with locally advanced or metastatic melanoma, renal cell carcinoma, hepatocellular carcinoma or head and neck squamous cell carcinoma were enrolled in the trial. Before TCR sequencing, CD4+ T cells and CD8+ T cells from peripheral blood were sorted into separate populations. Genomic DNA was extracted from sorted cells for sequencing of the TCRbeta CDR3 region. The immunoSEQ Assay was used to sequence the TCRbeta CDR3 regions. This is the immuneACCESS table as TCRdb keeps it, with only in-frame sequences that have V and J called. A part of the clones is gone; compared with another copy, unresolved V genes explain less than half, and the rest is unexplained. This sample is represented by 9,500 to 15,000 clones; about 81% of them were singletons. The top ten clonotypes cover 25% to 35% of the sample.

This TCR was recovered from an adult with an advanced solid tumor such as melanoma, head and neck, liver or kidney cancer. Sequencing used CD4+ or CD8+ T cells sorted from blood, obtained in a trial of the OX40 agonist ivuxolimab. The chain joins TRBV7-6 to TRBJ2-7, with the D gene call left open. The CDR3 reads as follows: CASSFAPSGYEQYF. In nucleotide form, the sequence is TGTGCCAGCAGCTTTGCCCCCTCTGGCTACGAGCAGTACTTC.